Presented here are 9 T cell receptor beta chains from one specimen sequenced in a study of blood T cell repertoires in COVID-19. The assay was immunoSEQ multiplex PCR, and TCRdb's table has in-frame clones only and misses some. The table shows around 330,000 clones, with approximately 90% occurring only once. Sequences were obtained from peripheral blood. These receptors were collected from a woman aged 25 to 45 with COVID-19, enrolled during active disease.

The rearrangement joins TRBV3-1 (or the pseudogene TRBV3-2) to TRBJ2-5; tentative D call: TRBD2 (6 bases). V gave up 3 bases and J gave up 2 bases, with 7 bases separating them. CDR3 length equals 13 residues. The germline CDR1 and CDR2 sequences are LGHDT and YNNKEL (reference sequence). This CDR3 reads CASSQGTQETQYF. The CDR3 DNA sequence: TGTGCCAGCAGCCAGGGGACTCAAGAGACCCAGTACTTC.

As DNA, the CDR3 is TGTGCCAGCAGTTTGGAGGTTGAAGCTTTCTTT. It is translated as CASSLEVEAFF. V is TRBV12-3 or TRBV12-4 and J is TRBJ1-1; D uncertain. Between the trimmed V and J ends, which lost 3 bases and 7 bases, there was a span of 6 bases. The CDR3 runs 11 residues.

This chain uses TRBV6-5 with TRBJ1-6; TRBD1 is a possible D gene (6 bases). Germline CDR1 is MNHEY and CDR2 is SVGAGI. CDR3 length: 13 amino acids. Deletions cut 7 bases from V and 5 bases from J, with 9 bases between. The CDR3 DNA is TGTGCCAGCATGGACAGACATAATTCACCCCTCCACTTT. It translates to CASMDRHNSPLHF.

The J gene is TRBJ1-4, the V gene TRBV5-4; D is perhaps TRBD1 (5 bases). Trimming took off 0 bases at V and 10 bases at J, with 7 bases between the two ends. The CDR3 consists of 12 residues. Germline V gives CDR1 SGHNT, CDR2 YYREEE (reference sequence). Here the CDR3 reads CASSLVGGKLFF. The CDR3 bases are TGTGCCAGCAGCTTGGTGGGGGGAAAACTGTTTTTT. Variable domain in full (rest from reference TRBV5-4 and TRBJ1-4): ETGVTQSPTHLIKTRGQQVTLRCSSQSGHNTVSWYQQALGQGPQFIFQYYREEENGRGNFPPRFSGLQFPNYSSELNVNALELDDSALYLCASSLVGGKLFFGSGTQLSVL.

J is TRBJ2-7 and V is TRBV5-1, with D perhaps matching TRBD1 (6 bases). Trimming stripped 2 bases from V and 1 base from J, with 7 bases between. CDR1 is SGHRS and CDR2 is YFSETQ in the germline V gene. There are 13 residues in the CDR3. The CDR3 DNA follows: TGCGCCAGCAGCTTTGGGACATCCTACGAGCAGTACTTC. It codes for CASSFGTSYEQYF.

This rearrangement joins TRBV5-5 to TRBJ1-2; D ambiguous. The germline gives CDR1 SGHKS, CDR2 YYEKEE (reference sequence). The CDR3 totals 12 residues. V was shortened by 0 bases and J by 7 bases, with 7 bases between the two germline ends. The CDR3 DNA is TGTGCCAGCAGCTTGGCAGGTTTTGGCTACACCTTC. It yields the protein CASSLAGFGYTF.

The V call is TRBV28, the J call TRBJ1-4; TRBD1 matches 7 bases. The CDR3 contains 15 residues. V lost 3 bases to trimming and J lost 6 bases; unmatched junction nucleotides: 7. Germline V CDR1 and CDR2: MDHEN, SYDVKM. CDR3 protein: CASSFRQGRDEKLFF. CDR3 in DNA: TGTGCCAGCAGTTTTCGACAGGGTAGAGATGAAAAACTGTTTTTT.

CDR3: CASTSTGTPYTYGYTF. The DNA of the CDR3 is TGTGCCAGCACCTCGACAGGGACCCCATATACCTATGGCTACACCTTC. This chain uses TRBV27 with TRBJ1-2, with 7 bases lining up with TRBD1. This CDR3 region has 16 residues. Germline V lookup: CDR1 MNHEY, CDR2 SMNVEV (reference sequence). Trimming removed 7 bases from V and 4 bases from J; junction bases left unmatched: 15.

The chain has TRBV29-1 and TRBJ2-1; 7 bases are shared with TRBD2. Germline assignment: CDR1 SQVTM and CDR2 ANQGSEA. The CDR3 is made up of 15 amino acids. Trimming at V came to 5 bases and at J to 0 bases, leaving 7 bases not matched to a gene. The CDR3 loop is CSVSVGGGSYNEQFF. CDR3 nucleotide sequence: TGCAGCGTTAGCGTAGGCGGGGGCTCCTACAATGAGCAGTTCTTC.